This TCR beta chain appears in the sequencing data of a study of blood T cell repertoires in COVID-19. Two negative PCRs, clearance, or symptom resolution characterized the recovered Cohort 3 donors. Produced via immunoSEQ multiplex PCR; TCRdb's table is partial and in-frame only. Of 180,000 or so clones listed, roughly 84% are singletons. In germline, CDR1 is SGHRS, CDR2 YFSETQ. The CDR3 spans 15 residues. The V end was cut by 4 bases, the J end by 7 bases, with 15 bases between. Sequencing used PBMCs or T cells enriched from blood (not recorded which). The clonotype was recovered from a man aged 45-60 years who had recovered from COVID-19. The chain has TRBV5-1 and TRBJ1-6; no definite D call. The CDR3 spells CASSRQTPGNSPLHF. DNA for the CDR3: TGCGCCAGCAGCAGGCAGACTCCGGGAAATTCACCCCTCCACTTT. Variable domain in full (rest from reference TRBV5-1 and TRBJ1-6): KAGVTQTPRYLIKTRGQQVTLSCSPISGHRSVSWYQQTPGQGLQFLFEYFSETQRNKGNFPGRFSGRQFSNSRSEMNVSTLELGDSALYLCASSRQTPGNSPLHFGNGTRLTVT.